The present entry profiles one T cell receptor beta chain with its context. This clonotype has at least ten counts. What antigen it recognizes has not been identified. The record has no base qualities; no much larger clone is one base away. The library was obtained by multiplex PCR. This sample was sequenced with an Illumina HiSeq 4000. To build TCR beta libraries, CDR3 regions were amplified by Arm-PCR using iRepertoire HTBI primers. Gel purification was performed on PCR products prior to sequencing. Under the source paper's analysis protocol: Across samples, around 58 TRBV and approximately 15 TRBJ segments were identified and used for gene usage analysis of CDR3 amino acid clonotypes. COPE and FqMerger were used to merge the filtered high-quality paired reads into contigs. BLAST was used to align contigs to the IMGT TRBV, TRBD and TRBJ reference genes, and CDR3 was defined following IMGT. Any clonotype with a frequency above 0.1% was counted as a highly expanded clone. Repertoire diversity was measured by Shannon entropy, and V-J evenness by the Gini coefficient. Clonotypes shared by more than one individual were considered public. TCRdb itself trimmed the public reads at Q25 with fastp, ran MiXCR and retained productive beta chains. Rows are combined by CDR3 protein, so each entry shows the most common genes and DNA. These V and J calls originate from TCRdb's pipeline instead of the authors' own analysis. This sample comprises 200,000 to 300,000 distinct CDR3 sequences, over 20% of them detected only once. About 15% of the sample is held by the ten biggest clonotypes.

The sample's time point label is to be understood as: newly diagnosed GD, antithyroid drugs for less than 3 months. RNA was extracted from PBMCs in TRIzol for both TCR sequencing and RNA sequencing. The diagnosis of Graves' disease followed American Thyroid Association guidelines. Patients were recruited from an endocrinology department in Xi'an, China. Each patient gave about 8.1 milliliters of peripheral blood, collected in an EDTA anticoagulant tube. Ficoll Paque Plus density gradient separation was used to isolate PBMCs, and no further T cell sorting was performed. An Agilent 2100 Bioanalyzer and agarose gel were used to assess RNA quality, and a NanoDrop 2000 was used to measure RNA concentration. The sample is drawn from a study of regulatory T cells in long-lasting Graves disease (dated by TCRdb to the early 2020s). Regarding the research as a whole: In the newly diagnosed Graves' disease group, patients had been taking antithyroid drugs for less than 3 months. A total of approximately 35 samples underwent TCR sequencing: about 13 from persistent and roughly 20 from newly diagnosed Graves' disease patients. This study used TCR sequencing and RNA sequencing of peripheral blood to compare persistent Graves' disease patients against newly diagnosed Graves' disease patients. The study was registered as a clinical trial and conducted in China. Here is what the overall study found, with its caveats: The authors noted that the small sample size was a limitation that may lower accuracy. A larger number of public clonotypes was shared among persistent patients (under 3,000) than among newly diagnosed patients (around 880). Sequencing and analysis were limited to the TCR beta chain. Preferential use of TRBV28, TRBJ1-2 and TRBJ2-5 was observed in persistent disease, whereas TRBV20-1 and TRBJ2-1 were favored in newly diagnosed disease. Compared with newly diagnosed patients, persistent Graves' disease patients had lower TCR Shannon entropy and fewer highly expanded clones, which suggests clonal expansion. Only peripheral blood was studied, because thyroid tissue, the primary lesion, was inaccessible.

CDR1 and CDR2 are read off the germline V gene as SGHRS and YFSETQ. V loses 3 bases, J loses 7 bases, and the germline ends lie 10 bases apart. Taken from cysteine to phenylalanine, the CDR3 has 12 residues. Only CDR3 DNA is held: 36 bases, read in frame from base 1. The sample was peripheral blood mononuclear cells (PBMCs), taken at new diagnosis, from a patient treated with antithyroid drugs. The clonotype comes from a female donor with Graves disease. The V and J segments used are TRBV5-1 and TRBJ1-2; a confident D gene designation cannot be given. DNA sequence: TGCGCCAGCAGCTCGGAGCGGGGTGGCTACACCTTC. Translated, it reads CASSSERGGYTF.